Listed here are 17 T cell receptor beta chains from one sample, sequenced in a study of regulatory T cells in long-lasting Graves disease. Building the TCR beta libraries relied on iRepertoire HTBI primers, and CDR3 regions underwent Arm-PCR. TCRdb reanalysed the multiplex PCR reads using MiXCR and keeps one entry per CDR3 protein. The sample lists 350,000 to 550,000 distinct CDR3 sequences, roughly 15% occurring once. The time point was: newly diagnosed GD, antithyroid drugs for less than 3 months. PBMCs provided the RNA from which the TCR library was made. The same sample was also studied in work on T cells in Graves' hyperthyroidism and ophthalmopathy.

Sequences were derived from peripheral blood mononuclear cells (PBMCs), sampled at new diagnosis, from a patient treated with antithyroid drugs. These TCRs come from a woman aged 18-30 years with Graves disease.

The gene calls are TRBV18 and TRBJ2-1; TRBD2 agrees at 13 bases. V lost 0 bases to trimming and J lost 7 bases; unmatched junction nucleotides: 6. Germline lookup yields CDR1 KGHSH and CDR2 LQKENI. The CDR3 has 17 residues. The CDR3 sequence: CASSPPRLAGGTNEQFF. CDR3 DNA sequence: TGTGCCAGCTCACCACCCCGACTAGCGGGGGGTACGAATGAGCAGTTCTTC.

This clonotype was picked up a small number of times. This is likely an artifact of a read error, given a far larger clone one base away. The chain combines TRBV11-2 with TRBJ2-5; TRBD2 matches at 7 bases. Germline CDR1 is SGHAT and CDR2 is FQNNGV. The CDR3 totals 16 residues. The chain's CDR3 is CASTGTMPRGYDEQLF. The CDR3 DNA reads as TGTGCCAGCACCGGGACTATGCCGAGGGGATACGATGAGCAGCTCTTC. Supplemented by reference TRBV11-2 and TRBJ2-5, the full variable domain reads EAGVAQSPRYKIIEKRQSVAFWCNPISGHATLYWYQQILGQGPKLLIQFQNNGVVDDSQLPKDRFSAERLKGVDSTLKIQPAKLEDSAVYLCASTGTMPRGYDEQLFGPGTRLLVL.

This clonotype appeared many times. This chain uses TRBV12-3 or TRBV12-4 with TRBJ2-2; 10 nucleotides align to TRBD1. The junction had 11 bases not matched to a gene; V was cut back by 6 bases and J by 7 bases. The CDR3 totals 16 residues. CDR3 protein: CASRSERTGGIGELFF. In DNA form, the CDR3 reads TGTGCCAGCAGGTCCGAAAGGACAGGGGGAATCGGGGAGCTGTTTTTT.

In this sample, this clonotype turned up many times. The chain couples TRBV12-3 or TRBV12-4 to TRBJ2-7; tentatively, D is TRBD1 (6 bases). The V end lost 6 bases, the J end lost 3 bases, and 15 bases lay between the germline ends. The CDR3 runs to 14 residues. This CDR3 is CASSQGPPRYEQYF. DNA for the CDR3: TGTGCCAGCAGCCAGGGGCCACCCCGCTACGAGCAGTACTTC.

V gene TRBV7-9 combines with J gene TRBJ2-2; 12 bases are a match to TRBD1. The V gene end was trimmed by 8 bases and the J gene end by 4 bases; junction bases not matched to a gene: 2. This CDR3 has 14 amino acids. From germline, CDR1 is SEHNR and CDR2 FQNEAQ (reference sequence). The CDR3: CASGTGGTTGELFF. The CDR3 DNA sequence: TGTGCCAGCGGGACAGGGGGCACCACCGGGGAGCTGTTTTTT.

The chain couples TRBV11-2 to TRBJ2-7; perhaps TRBD1 as D (6 bases). Trimming shortened V by 5 bases and J by 3 bases, and 17 bases separated the two germline ends. Germline CDR1 reads SGHAT; CDR2 reads FQNNGV. CDR3 size: 15 residues. The CDR3 DNA is TGTGCCAGCAGCACAATCATGGACAGCCGCTACGAGCAGTACTTC. Protein product: CASSTIMDSRYEQYF.

This clonotype was recorded many times. The rearrangement joins TRBV7-3 to TRBJ2-5; 7 nucleotides align to TRBD2. Per germline, CDR1 SGHTA and CDR2 FQGTGA. Unmatched junction bases numbered 13, after V lost 4 bases and J lost 2 bases. CDR3 length: 17 residues. CDR3 in DNA: TGTGCCAGCAGCTCTGGGGCGGGAGTGATGAAACAAGAGACCCAGTACTTC. This sequence encodes CASSSGAGVMKQETQYF.

This clonotype showed up many times. The junction departs from germline at one end; a sequencing error may be responsible. The chain is built from TRBV5-1 and TRBJ2-1; the match to TRBD2 covers 12 bases. The length of the CDR3 is 15 residues. CDR1 SGHRS and CDR2 YFSETQ come from the germline V gene. As DNA, the CDR3 is TGTGCCAGCAGTTACCTAGCGGGAGGGAACAATGAGCAGTTCTTC. It specifies CASSYLAGGNNEQFF.

This clonotype occurred many times. The chain combines TRBV6-1 with TRBJ1-1; D call uncertain. This CDR3 contains 14 residues. Germline CDR1 is MNHNS and CDR2 is SASEGT. Trimming left V 2 bases short and J 1 base short, with 8 bases between. The DNA of the CDR3 is TGTGCCAGCAGTGAACTCCGGCAGAACACTGAAGCTTTCTTT. Translating it yields CASSELRQNTEAFF.

The V gene is TRBV5-1, the J gene TRBJ1-2, with 8 nucleotides matching TRBD1. The J segment lost 3 bases and the V segment lost 3 bases, leaving 10 bases of the junction unmatched. CDR3 size: 16 residues. Germline CDR1 reads SGHRS; CDR2 reads YFSETQ. The CDR3 sequence is CASSSSMKTGDYGYTF. For the CDR3, the DNA is TGCGCCAGCAGCTCCTCTATGAAGACAGGGGACTATGGCTACACCTTC.

This clonotype was detected many times. The chain has TRBV6-5 and TRBJ2-7; D call uncertain. CDR1 is MNHEY and CDR2 is SVGAGI in the germline V gene. There are 13 residues in the CDR3. V shed 2 bases and J shed 3 bases, with 8 bases lying between them. The CDR3 bases are TGTGCCAGCAGTTACGGTGACAACTACGAGCAGTACTTC. Translating gives CASSYGDNYEQYF.

This clonotype was seen many times. The chain carries TRBV11-2 and TRBJ2-6; D call uncertain. The CDR3 spans 15 residues. Between the trimmed V and J ends, which lost 0 bases and 0 bases, there was a span of 3 bases. Germline loops: CDR1 SGHAT, CDR2 FQNNGV. The CDR3 coding sequence is TGTGCCAGCAGCTTAGAAATCTCTGGGGCCAACGTCCTGACTTTC. Translating it yields CASSLEISGANVLTF. Variable domain in full (rest from reference TRBV11-2 and TRBJ2-6): EAGVAQSPRYKIIEKRQSVAFWCNPISGHATLYWYQQILGQGPKLLIQFQNNGVVDDSQLPKDRFSAERLKGVDSTLKIQPAKLEDSAVYLCASSLEISGANVLTFGAGSRLTVL.

This clonotype was detected only a few times. The chain is built from TRBV12-3 or TRBV12-4 and TRBJ2-3; the D gene is possibly TRBD1 (6 bases). V lost 7 bases to trimming and J lost 2 bases, with 13 bases between them. This CDR3 contains 14 residues. In DNA form, the CDR3 reads TGTGCCAGCATTCCGGGACATTTCACAGATACGCAGTATTTT. Amino acid sequence: CASIPGHFTDTQYF.

The chain links TRBV28 to TRBJ1-5, with D unclear. The V end lost 2 bases, the J end lost 5 bases, and 10 bases lay between the germline ends. CDR3 length: 14 residues. Germline V CDR1 and CDR2: MDHEN, SYDVKM. CDR3 DNA: TGTGCCAGCAGTTTAGGACGAAAGGATCAGCCCCAGCATTTT. This translates into CASSLGRKDQPQHF.

Ten or more counts support this clonotype. This rearrangement joins TRBV12-3 or TRBV12-4 to TRBJ2-7; no firm D call. V was pared by 3 bases and J by 2 bases, with 11 bases between. The CDR3 sequence is 14 residues long. CDR3 loop: CASSLAAGTYEQYF. The CDR3 nucleotides are TGTGCCAGCAGTTTGGCCGCCGGCACCTACGAGCAGTACTTC.

The chain joins TRBV2 to TRBJ2-1, with D uncertain. With 4 bases removed from V and 0 bases from J, the gap between germline ends came to 10 bases. The CDR3 length is 15 residues. Germline CDR1 is SNHLY and CDR2 is FYNNEI. CDR3 nucleotides: TGTGCCAGCAGTGGTCAGAGGAGCTCCTACAATGAGCAGTTCTTC. Its protein is CASSGQRSSYNEQFF.

This clonotype was found many times. V is TRBV3-1 and J is TRBJ1-4, with D tentatively TRBD1 (5 bases). CDR3 length equals 16 residues. Germline V gene lookup returns CDR1 LGHDT and CDR2 YNNKEL (reference sequence). The V end lost 3 bases, the J end lost 8 bases, and 19 bases lay between the germline ends. This CDR3 reads CASSQSPGMRGEKLFF. Written as DNA, the CDR3 is TGTGCCAGCAGCCAGAGCCCAGGGATGAGAGGGGAAAAACTGTTTTTT.